Following are 26 T cell receptor beta chains from one sample sequenced in a study of blood T cell repertoires in COVID-19. Sequencing used immunoSEQ multiplex PCR; TCRdb keeps in-frame clones, though not all of them. The top ten hold about an eighth of the sample, which has about 72,000 clones, around nine tenths seen once. The source material was peripheral blood. Receptors originate from a woman aged 60-75 years with acute or convalescent COVID-19.

This clone appeared a single time. At one end, the junction sequence differs from germline, possibly due to a read error. The genes are TRBV11-2 and TRBJ2-2; D possibly corresponds to TRBD2 (6 bases). Germline-derived CDR1 and CDR2 are SGHAT and FQNNGV. The CDR3 sequence is 15 residues long. CDR3 DNA: TGTGCCAGCAGCTTACCTTGGACTAACAACGGGGAGCTGTTTTTT. Encoded protein: CASSLPWTNNGELFF. The full variable domain, in which reference TRBV11-2 and TRBJ2-2 provide the parts outside the CDR3, is EAGVAQSPRYKIIEKRQSVAFWCNPISGHATLYWYQQILGQGPKLLIQFQNNGVVDDSQLPKDRFSAERLKGVDSTLKIQPAKLEDSAVYLCASSLPWTNNGELFFGEGSRLTVL.

The rearrangement joins TRBV30 to TRBJ1-1; the D is unclear. Per the germline V gene, CDR1 is GTSNPN and CDR2 is SVGIG (reference sequence). The CDR3 spans 12 residues. The V gene lost 1 base and the J gene lost 8 bases, with 11 bases spanning the gap. Here the CDR3 DNA reads TGTGCCTGGAGTGGAGGAGCTGGCGAAGCTTTCTTT. Its translation is CAWSGGAGEAFF.

The chain links TRBV7-8 to TRBJ1-5, with D possibly TRBD1 on 5 matching bases. Germline V lookup: CDR1 SGHVS, CDR2 FQNEAQ. V shed 5 bases and J shed 4 bases, with 9 bases lying between them. The CDR3 runs to 13 residues. The DNA of the CDR3 is TGTGCCAGCAGCGTTAACAGGAATCAGCCCCAGCATTTT. Protein product: CASSVNRNQPQHF.

This rearrangement joins TRBV2 to TRBJ2-7; D is unresolved. The length of the CDR3 is 13 residues. V dropped 3 bases and J dropped 1 base, with 7 bases sitting between them. Germline V gene lookup returns CDR1 SNHLY and CDR2 FYNNEI. In nucleotides, the CDR3 is TGTGCCAGCAGTGACCACATTTCCTACGAGCAGTACTTC. Protein sequence: CASSDHISYEQYF.

The gene calls are TRBV28 and TRBJ2-1; 11 nucleotides match TRBD2. J lost 7 bases, V lost 10 bases, and 9 bases had no gene match. The CDR3 length is 14 residues. The germline gives CDR1 MDHEN, CDR2 SYDVKM. The CDR3 region is CATSIAGGHNEQFF. The CDR3 DNA is TGTGCCACCTCGATAGCGGGGGGGCATAATGAGCAGTTCTTC. Full variable domain (missing parts from reference TRBV28 and TRBJ2-1): DVKVTQSSRYLVKRTGEKVFLECVQDMDHENMFWYRQDPGLGLRLIYFSYDVKMKEKGDIPEGYSVSREKKERFSLILESASTNQTSMYLCATSIAGGHNEQFFGPGTRLTVL.

The chain recombines TRBV5-1 with TRBJ1-1, with 8 bases lining up with TRBD1. The CDR3 covers 14 residues. Germline values: CDR1 SGHRS, CDR2 YFSETQ. V lost 9 bases and J lost 0; bases outside the gene matches: 7. The CDR3 here is CATGTGAMNTEAFF. DNA for the CDR3: TGCGCCACCGGGACAGGCGCTATGAACACTGAAGCTTTCTTT.

This chain links TRBV25-1 with TRBJ2-5, with 7 bases that match TRBD1. The CDR3 contains 14 residues. With 6 bases clipped from V and 5 bases from J, the junction kept 9 bases outside the gene matches. CDR1 MGHDK and CDR2 SYGVNS come from the germline V gene. This chain's CDR3 is CASSSGQGEETQYF. As DNA, the CDR3 is TGTGCCAGCAGCTCTGGGCAGGGGGAGGAGACCCAGTACTTC.

This chain uses TRBV5-1 with TRBJ2-2, with a tentative D call TRBD1 (5 bases). CDR3 length: 14 residues. Germline loops: CDR1 SGHRS, CDR2 YFSETQ. Trimming shortened V by 6 bases and J by 1 base, and 10 bases separated the two germline ends. The chain's CDR3 is CASNIGQNTGELFF. CDR3 nucleotides: TGCGCCAGCAATATCGGACAGAACACCGGGGAGCTGTTTTTT.

The V call is TRBV9, the J call TRBJ2-5; a possible D gene is TRBD1 (5 bases). CDR1 is SGDLS and CDR2 is YYNGEE in the germline V gene. Trimming removed 3 bases at V and 7 bases at J, with 10 bases between. This CDR3 comprises 12 residues. CDR3 DNA: TGTGCCAGCAGCGGACCTGACAGGACCCAGTACTTC. Protein: CASSGPDRTQYF.

This clone was observed once. The gene calls are TRBV7-9 and TRBJ1-5; D unclear. Looked up from germline, CDR1 is SEHNR and CDR2 is FQNEAQ (reference sequence). The ends were cut back, 0 bases at V and 7 bases at J, with 13 bases in the middle. The CDR3 is 15 amino acids. DNA for the CDR3: TGTGCCAGCAGCTTAGCCGGAAGTGGAGCCCAGCCCCAGCATTTT. Protein product: CASSLAGSGAQPQHF.

The rearrangement uses TRBV10-2 and TRBJ2-5; 8 bases are shared with TRBD2. From germline, CDR1 is WSHSY and CDR2 SAAADI. CDR3 length: 16 residues. J gave up 5 bases and V 0 bases, and 8 bases lay outside the gene matches. The CDR3 loop is CASSESRRGGHETQYF. In DNA form, the CDR3 reads TGCGCCAGCAGTGAGTCTCGACGGGGGGGCCATGAGACCCAGTACTTC.

The chain carries TRBV4-2 and TRBJ1-1; D possibly corresponds to TRBD1 (6 bases). The CDR3 is made up of 15 amino acids. Between the trimmed V and J ends, which lost 4 bases and 1 base, there was a span of 13 bases. Germline V lookup: CDR1 LGHNA, CDR2 YNFKEQ. The CDR3 DNA is TGTGCCAGCAGCCCAGGGACAAGAAGGAACACTGAAGCTTTCTTT. It encodes CASSPGTRRNTEAFF.

The rearrangement links TRBV30 to TRBJ2-4, with 11 bases that match TRBD2. CDR1 is GTSNPN and CDR2 is SVGIG in the germline V gene (reference sequence). V was clipped by 5 bases and J by 0 bases; unmatched bases: 3. CDR3 size: 15 residues. The DNA for the CDR3 is TGTGCCTGGGGTAGCGGGGGGGTAGCCAAAAACATTCAGTACTTC. Its translation is CAWGSGGVAKNIQYF.

V usage is TRBV7-6 and J usage is TRBJ2-2; 10 bases are shared with TRBD2. This CDR3 has 15 amino acids. The V and J ends lost 3 bases and 5 bases, in that order; junction bases with no gene match: 3. CDR1 SGHVS and CDR2 FNYEAQ come from the germline V gene. CDR3 residues: CASSFLAGETGELFF. As DNA, the CDR3 is TGTGCCAGCAGCTTTCTAGCGGGAGAGACCGGGGAGCTGTTTTTT.

This clone was seen a handful of times. The V call is TRBV5-1, the J call TRBJ1-3; D is ambiguous. CDR1 is SGHRS, CDR2 YFSETQ, per germline. Trimming pared 2 bases from V and 0 bases from J, leaving 6 bases between. CDR3 length: 14 amino acids. This CDR3 is CASSLSGSGNTIYF. For the CDR3, the DNA is TGCGCCAGCAGCTTATCGGGCTCTGGAAACACCATATATTTT.

This clone came up many times. This sequence joins TRBV30 and TRBJ2-5; D remains ambiguous. Germline assignment: CDR1 GTSNPN and CDR2 SVGIG (reference sequence). With 0 bases removed from V and 7 bases from J, the gap between germline ends came to 9 bases. This CDR3 is built from 12 residues. For the CDR3, the DNA is TGTGCCTGGAGTGTTGGTCTCGGGACCCAGTACTTC. It codes for CAWSVGLGTQYF. The variable domain in full, completed from reference TRBV30 and TRBJ2-5, reads SQTIHQWPATLVQPVGSPLSLECTVEGTSNPNLYWYRQAAGRGLQLLFYSVGIGQISSEVPQNLSASRPQDRQFILSSKKLLLSDSGFYLCAWSVGLGTQYFGPGTRLLVL.

V gene TRBV5-4 combines with J gene TRBJ1-1, with 7 bases lining up with TRBD1. The V segment lost 3 bases and the J segment 0 bases; nucleotides outside the gene matches: 2. The CDR3 loop spans 14 amino acids. The germline CDR1 and CDR2 sequences are SGHNT and YYREEE (reference sequence). CDR3 amino acids: CASSSDRMNTEAFF. The DNA for the CDR3 is TGTGCCAGCAGCTCGGACAGGATGAACACTGAAGCTTTCTTT. Looking up the rest from reference TRBV5-4 and TRBJ1-1 gives the full variable domain: ETGVTQSPTHLIKTRGQQVTLRCSSQSGHNTVSWYQQALGQGPQFIFQYYREEENGRGNFPPRFSGLQFPNYSSELNVNALELDDSALYLCASSSDRMNTEAFFGQGTRLTVV.

The gene calls are TRBV7-9 and TRBJ2-6, with D possibly matching TRBD2 (6 bases). The CDR3 is 16 residues long. Trimming shortened V by 5 bases and J by 3 bases, and 14 bases separated the two germline ends. From germline, CDR1 is SEHNR and CDR2 FQNEAQ (reference sequence). This CDR3 is CASSPPGRYGANVLTF. The CDR3 coding sequence is TGTGCCAGCAGCCCCCCGGGGAGGTATGGGGCCAACGTCCTGACTTTC.

The chain combines TRBV7-8 with TRBJ2-5; 7 positions match TRBD2. V shed 5 bases and J 5 bases; nucleotides not matched to a gene: 14. The CDR3 covers 16 residues. Per the germline V gene, CDR1 is SGHVS and CDR2 is FQNEAQ. CDR3 nucleotide sequence: TGTGCCAGCAGCCCCCTGGTGGCAGCGGGGCAGGAGACCCAGTACTTC. As protein: CASSPLVAAGQETQYF.

The J gene is TRBJ2-3, the V gene TRBV18; D call uncertain. Trimming cost V 3 bases and J 0 bases, with 7 bases left between them. Germline V gene data show CDR1 as KGHSH and CDR2 as LQKENI. The length of the CDR3 is 14 residues. CDR3 amino acids: CASSPVPSTDTQYF. CDR3 nucleotide sequence: TGTGCCAGCTCACCCGTCCCTAGCACAGATACGCAGTATTTT.

J is TRBJ1-6 and V is TRBV5-1; TRBD1 is a possible D gene (5 bases). Germline V gives CDR1 SGHRS, CDR2 YFSETQ. This CDR3 is 15 amino acids long. Trimming stripped 0 bases from V and 4 bases from J, with 8 bases between. The CDR3 spells CASSLETGYNSPLHF. The CDR3 DNA follows: TGCGCCAGCAGCTTGGAAACAGGATATAATTCACCCCTCCACTTT.

In DNA form, the CDR3 reads TGCAGCGTCGCAGGGGGAACTAGCACAGATACGCAGTATTTT. It yields the protein CSVAGGTSTDTQYF. The V gene is TRBV29-1, the J gene TRBJ2-3; the match to TRBD1 covers 7 bases. CDR3 size: 14 residues. The germline CDR1 and CDR2 sequences are SQVTM and ANQGSEA. After removal of 6 bases from V and 0 bases from J, the junction contained 6 bases not matched to a gene.

This chain links TRBV5-1 with TRBJ2-5, with TRBD1 matching 7 bases. V was clipped by 2 bases and J by 4 bases; unmatched bases: 8. The CDR3 runs 15 residues. Germline CDR1 and CDR2: SGHRS and YFSETQ. As DNA, the CDR3 is TGCGCCAGCAGCTTCGACACAGGGGAAGGAGAGACCCAGTACTTC. Translating it yields CASSFDTGEGETQYF.

This chain joins TRBV7-9 and TRBJ1-1; D is ambiguous. V was cut by 1 base and J by 11 bases, with 14 bases left in between. The CDR3 extends over 13 amino acids. Germline CDR1 reads SEHNR; CDR2 reads FQNEAQ (reference sequence). The DNA of the CDR3 is TGTGCCAGCAGCTTAGAACGGGGTTCTGTTGCTTTCTTT. As protein: CASSLERGSVAFF.

This clone came up a few times. This chain connects TRBV5-1 to TRBJ1-6; TRBD1 aligns across 9 bases. J was trimmed by 9 bases and V by 0 bases; bases with no gene match: 4. In germline, CDR1 is SGHRS, CDR2 YFSETQ. The CDR3 sequence is 15 residues long. CDR3 DNA sequence: TGCGCCAGCAGCTTGGAAGGACAGGGGCGTTCACCCCTCCACTTT. This encodes CASSLEGQGRSPLHF.

V and J are TRBV7-9 and TRBJ2-7; TRBD2 aligns across 11 bases. The length of the CDR3 is 15 residues. J lost 6 bases, V lost 5 bases, and 9 bases had no gene match. Germline loops: CDR1 SEHNR, CDR2 FQNEAQ (reference sequence). CDR3 in amino acids: CASSPTSGGAPEQYF. CDR3 sequence (DNA): TGTGCCAGCAGCCCAACTAGCGGGGGAGCCCCCGAGCAGTACTTC.